The source of this TCR beta chain is a study of brain T cells in children with intractable seizures. TCRdb's table, derived via immunoSEQ multiplex PCR, lists solely in-frame clones and lacks some. The sample contains just under 65,000 clones, about 96% of which appear only once. This receptor was obtained from a boy under two years old with focal cortical dysplasia and intractable seizures. The sample in question was peripheral blood, obtained at surgery.

The CDR3 DNA follows: TGTGCCAGCAGCTTAGAGATCCCGGGACAGGGTTCTGAAAAACTGTTTTTT. Amino acid sequence: CASSLEIPGQGSEKLFF. V usage is TRBV11-2 and J usage is TRBJ1-4, with TRBD1 matching 9 bases. CDR3 size: 17 residues. Germline V gene data show CDR1 as SGHAT and CDR2 as FQNNGV. V dropped 0 bases and J dropped 7; count of bases not matched to a gene: 9.